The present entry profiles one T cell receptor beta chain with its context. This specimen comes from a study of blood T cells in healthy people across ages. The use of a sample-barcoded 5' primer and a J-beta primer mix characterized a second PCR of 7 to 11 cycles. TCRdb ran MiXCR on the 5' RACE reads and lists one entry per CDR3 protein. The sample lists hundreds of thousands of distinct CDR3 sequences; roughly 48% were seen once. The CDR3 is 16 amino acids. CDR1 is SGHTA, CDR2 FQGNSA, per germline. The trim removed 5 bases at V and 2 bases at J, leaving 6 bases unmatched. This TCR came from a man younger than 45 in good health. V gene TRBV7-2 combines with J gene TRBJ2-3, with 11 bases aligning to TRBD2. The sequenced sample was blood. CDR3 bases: TGTGCCAGCAGCACCCGACTAGCGGGGAACACAGATACGCAGTATTTT. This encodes CASSTRLAGNTDTQYF.